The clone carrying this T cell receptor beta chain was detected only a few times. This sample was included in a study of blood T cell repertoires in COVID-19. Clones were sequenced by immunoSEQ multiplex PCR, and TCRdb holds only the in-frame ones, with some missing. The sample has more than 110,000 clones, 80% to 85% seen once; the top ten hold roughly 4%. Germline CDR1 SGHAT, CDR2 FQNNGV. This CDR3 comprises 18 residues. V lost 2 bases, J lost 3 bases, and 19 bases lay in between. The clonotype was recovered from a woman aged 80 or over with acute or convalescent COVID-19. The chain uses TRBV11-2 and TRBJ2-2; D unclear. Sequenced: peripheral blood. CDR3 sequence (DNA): TGTGCCAGCAGCTTAAACTACCCCTCAGACCGGTACACCGGGGAGCTGTTTTTT. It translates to CASSLNYPSDRYTGELFF.